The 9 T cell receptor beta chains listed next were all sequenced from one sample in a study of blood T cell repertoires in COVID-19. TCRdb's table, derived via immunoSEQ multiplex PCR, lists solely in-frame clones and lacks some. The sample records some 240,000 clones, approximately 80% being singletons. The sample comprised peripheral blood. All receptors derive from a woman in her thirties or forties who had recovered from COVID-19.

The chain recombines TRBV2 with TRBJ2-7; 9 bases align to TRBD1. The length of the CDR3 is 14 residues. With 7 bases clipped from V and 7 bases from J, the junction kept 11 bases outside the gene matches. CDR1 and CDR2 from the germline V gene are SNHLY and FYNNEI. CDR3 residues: CASTGGQGFDEQYF. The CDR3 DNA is TGTGCCAGCACGGGTGGACAGGGGTTTGATGAGCAGTACTTC.

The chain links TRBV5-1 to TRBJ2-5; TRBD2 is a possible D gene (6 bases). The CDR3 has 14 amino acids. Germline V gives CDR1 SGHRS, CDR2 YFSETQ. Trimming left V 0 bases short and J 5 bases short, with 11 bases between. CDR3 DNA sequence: TGCGCCAGCAGCTTGGGCGGGACCTCCGAGACCCAGTACTTC. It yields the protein CASSLGGTSETQYF.

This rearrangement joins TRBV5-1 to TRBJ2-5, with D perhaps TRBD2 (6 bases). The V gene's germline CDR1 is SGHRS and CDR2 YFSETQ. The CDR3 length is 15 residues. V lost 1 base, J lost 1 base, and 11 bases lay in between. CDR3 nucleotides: TGCGCCAGCAGCTTGCGGGACTCAGCCCAAGAGACCCAGTACTTC. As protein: CASSLRDSAQETQYF.

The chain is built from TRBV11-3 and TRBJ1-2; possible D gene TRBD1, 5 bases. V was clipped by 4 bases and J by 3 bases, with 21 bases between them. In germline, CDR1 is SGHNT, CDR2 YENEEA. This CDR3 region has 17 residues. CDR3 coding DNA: TGTGCCAGCAGCTCCCTCAGTGTGACGGGGGGGGACTATGGCTACACCTTC. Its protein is CASSSLSVTGGDYGYTF.

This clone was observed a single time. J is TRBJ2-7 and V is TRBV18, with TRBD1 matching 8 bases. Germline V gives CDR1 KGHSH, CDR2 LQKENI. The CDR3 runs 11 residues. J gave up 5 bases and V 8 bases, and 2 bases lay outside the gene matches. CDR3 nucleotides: TGTGCCAGCGGACAGGGCGACGAGCAGTACTTC. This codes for CASGQGDEQYF.

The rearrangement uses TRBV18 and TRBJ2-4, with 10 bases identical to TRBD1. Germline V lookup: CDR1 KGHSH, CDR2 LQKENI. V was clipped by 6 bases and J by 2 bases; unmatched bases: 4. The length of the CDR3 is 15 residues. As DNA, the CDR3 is TGTGCCAGCTCCCCGGGACAGGGGACCAAAAACATTCAGTACTTC. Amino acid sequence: CASSPGQGTKNIQYF.

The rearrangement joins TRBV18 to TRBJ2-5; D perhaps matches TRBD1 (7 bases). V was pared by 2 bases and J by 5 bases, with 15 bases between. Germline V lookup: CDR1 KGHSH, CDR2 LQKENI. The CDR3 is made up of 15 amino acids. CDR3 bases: TGTGCCAGCTCACCAAGGACAGGAGGGTCGGAGACCCAGTACTTC. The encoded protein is CASSPRTGGSETQYF.

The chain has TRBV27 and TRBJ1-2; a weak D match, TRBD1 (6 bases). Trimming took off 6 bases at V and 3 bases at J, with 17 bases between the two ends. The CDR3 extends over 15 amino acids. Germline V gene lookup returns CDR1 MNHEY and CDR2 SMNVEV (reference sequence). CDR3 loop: CASSRSGEYDYGYTF. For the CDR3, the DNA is TGTGCCAGCAGCCGATCAGGGGAATACGACTATGGCTACACCTTC.

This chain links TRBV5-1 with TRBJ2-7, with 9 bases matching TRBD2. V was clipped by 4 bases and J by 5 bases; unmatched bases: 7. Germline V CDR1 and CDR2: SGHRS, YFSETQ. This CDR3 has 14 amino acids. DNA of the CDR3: TGCGCCAGCAGCCTTAGCGGGGGAATGGACGAGCAGTACTTC. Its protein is CASSLSGGMDEQYF.